This is a list of T cell receptor beta chains from one sample in a study of Graves' ophthalmopathy and Graves' hyperthyroidism. TCRdb analysed the multiplex PCR reads with MiXCR anew, one entry per CDR3 protein. The top ten clones hold about 4.2% of a sample with approximately 540,000 distinct CDR3 sequences, approximately 35% of them seen once. Sequenced input: peripheral blood or thyroid tissue (not recorded which). The receptors come from an adult man with Graves' hyperthyroidism. Both conserved end residues are part of each CDR3. The order of the fields is clone size, V gene, CDR3 length, D gene, J gene, CDR3 DNA, CDR3 protein. D genes are given only for firm matches. Expanded clones get a size class; other rows say once, few or many, or leave the size out.

>many|TRBV10-2|14|TRBD2|TRBJ2-2
TGCGCCAGTTCCGGACTAGCGGGGGCCGGGGAGCTGTTTTTT
CASSGLAGAGELFF
>.|TRBV6-1|15|TRBD1|TRBJ2-7
TGTGCCAGCAGTGAAACCCAGGGGGCGTCCTACGAGCAGTACTTC
CASSETQGASYEQYF
>many|TRBV5-1|13|.|TRBJ1-1
TGCGCCAGCAGCTTAGAGTTGGACACTGAAGCTTTCTTT
CASSLELDTEAFF
>few|TRBV7-2|16|.|TRBJ2-7
TGTGCCAGCAGTGAAGAGGGAGGGAGCCGAGGGGGGGAGCAGTACTTC
CASSEEGGSRGGEQYF
>many|TRBV14|16|TRBD1|TRBJ2-2
TGTGCCAGCAGCTTTTTCGACAGGGGGAACACCGGGGAGCTGTTTTTT
CASSFFDRGNTGELFF
>.|TRBV25-1|14|TRBD1|TRBJ2-7
TGTGCCAGCAGTGGGGACAGGGAAGGTTACGAGCAGTACTTC
CASSGDREGYEQYF
>.|TRBV29-1|15|TRBD2|TRBJ2-3
TGCAGCGTTGGTTCAGCGGGGGGAGGCACAGATACGCAGTATTTT
CSVGSAGGGTDTQYF
>.|TRBV9|14|TRBD1|TRBJ2-7
TGTGCCAGCAGCCGGGACAGGGGGTACAATGAGCAGTACTTC
CASSRDRGYNEQYF
>many|TRBV6-1|15|TRBD1|TRBJ1-5
TGTGCCAGCAGTGCCCAGACAGGGTACAATCAGCCCCAGCATTTT
CASSAQTGYNQPQHF
>many|TRBV20-1|15|.|TRBJ1-3
TGCAGTGCCGAGGGGCCAGGGCCCTCTGGAAACACCATATATTTT
CSAEGPGPSGNTIYF
>many|TRBV12-3/TRBV12-4|14|TRBD1|TRBJ1-1
TGTGCCAGCAGCGCCGGGACAGGGGGCACTGAAGCTTTCTTT
CASSAGTGGTEAFF
>.|TRBV12-5|17|TRBD1|TRBJ2-5
TGTGCTAGTGGTTTGGTACCCCAGGGGGAAACACAAGAGACCCAGTACTTC
CASGLVPQGETQETQYF
>once|TRBV7-2|16|TRBD2|TRBJ2-3
TGTGCCAGCAGCTCCAAGACTAGCGGGAACACAGATACGCAGTATTTT
CASSSKTSGNTDTQYF
>.|TRBV12-3/TRBV12-4|12|TRBD1|TRBJ2-1
TGTGCCAGCAGTCCTCAGGGGGCGAACGTGTTCTTC
CASSPQGANVFF